This is a list of T cell receptor beta chains from one sample in a study of radiotherapy plus CTLA-4 blockade in lung cancer. Clones were read by immunoSEQ multiplex PCR, and TCRdb kept only the in-frame ones, dropping some. Of roughly 75,000 clones in the sample, 78% were seen once. This sample comprised peripheral blood, obtained from a patient treated with radiotherapy plus ipilimumab. The source of these receptors is a human donor with non-small cell lung cancer whose response to radiotherapy plus ipilimumab could not be evaluated. Some clones in this sample may be carry-over from other donors' samples. Both conserved end residues are part of each CDR3. A D gene is named only where the DNA matches it firmly. Clone size is shown for a subset of rows, as once, few, many or a class of expanded clone.

TRBD1 TRBJ2-7 . TRBV10-1 TGCGCCAGCAACCTGGGACAGCGGACCTCCTACGAGCAGTACTTC CASNLGQRTSYEQYF
. TRBJ1-1 . TRBV5-1 TGCGCCAGCAGCGGAGGTCCAAGGAGGACTGAAGCTTTCTTT CASSGGPRRTEAFF
TRBD1 TRBJ2-3 . TRBV5-1 TGCGCCAGCAGCACGCCGACAGGGGGGACAGATACGCAGTATTTT CASSTPTGGTDTQYF
. TRBJ2-2 . TRBV29-1 TGCAGCGTTGAGGAGGTTTACACCGGGGAGCTGTTTTTT CSVEEVYTGELFF
. TRBJ1-2 few TRBV5-1 TGCGCCAGCAGCTTGAGGTCGGTGACAGATCCCTATGGCTACACCTTC CASSLRSVTDPYGYTF
TRBD1 TRBJ2-5 . TRBV5-4 TGTGCCAGCACCATCCAGGGGGCTGCGGTGACAGAGACCCAGTACTTC CASTIQGAAVTETQYF
TRBD2 TRBJ2-1 . TRBV4-1 TGCGCCAGCAGCCACTTAGCGGGTGTATACAATGAGCAGTTCTTC CASSHLAGVYNEQFF
. TRBJ1-5 . TRBV6-4 TGTGCCAGCAGTGAAGGACCAGCGCGAGGGGGGTATTGGGGGGGTTTT CASSEGPARGGYWGGF
. TRBJ1-1 . TRBV7-2 TGTGCCAGCAGCTTACCTGGGGGGGCAGGGGTGAACACTGAAGCTTTCTTT CASSLPGGAGVNTEAFF
. TRBJ2-3 . TRBV13 TGTGCCAGCAGCTTCCTCGTTGATACGCAGTATTTT CASSFLVDTQYF
TRBD2 TRBJ2-1 . TRBV4-2 TGTGCCAGCAGCCAAGCGGGGGGGCAGCTCGATGAGCAGTTCTTC CASSQAGGQLDEQFF
. TRBJ2-7 . TRBV9 TGTGCCAGCAGCCTATCAACCTTAAACGAGCAGTACTTC CASSLSTLNEQYF
TRBD2 TRBJ2-5 few TRBV9 TGTGCCAGCAGCGGAGCGGGGGGGCTAGGAGAGACCCAGTACTTC CASSGAGGLGETQYF
TRBD2 TRBJ2-3 . TRBV4-3 TGCGCCAGCAGCCTTATGGCGGGGGGCAGCACAGATACGCAGTATTTT CASSLMAGGSTDTQYF
TRBD1 TRBJ1-4 . TRBV7-2 TGTGCCAGCAGCCCACGGGACAGGGTGTCTGAAAAACTGTTTTTT CASSPRDRVSEKLFF
. TRBJ2-1 few TRBV19 TGTGCCAGCCGATATAGCGGCAGCTCCTACAATGAGCAGTTCTTC CASRYSGSSYNEQFF
TRBD2 TRBJ2-5 once TRBV9 TGTGCCAGCAGCTTTAGCGGGGTGGGGGAGACCCAGTACTTC CASSFSGVGETQYF
. TRBJ1-1 . TRBV11-3 TGTGCCAGCAGCCTAAATAAGGGGCCAGCTTTCTTT CASSLNKGPAFF
TRBD2 TRBJ2-3 . TRBV28 TGTGCCAGCAGTCCCAAACCCGGGACTAGCGGCGGCACAGATACGCAGTATTTT CASSPKPGTSGGTDTQYF
. TRBJ1-4 . TRBV18 TGTGCCAGCTCACCTCGACACAGAACTAATGAAAAACTGTTTTTT CASSPRHRTNEKLFF
. TRBJ2-2 . TRBV5-1 TGCGCCAGCAGCCTGGGGACGGGAGCACCCACCGGGGAGCTGTTTTTT CASSLGTGAPTGELFF
. TRBJ2-5 . TRBV5-1 TGCGCCAGCAGCTTGGGGGCCAGGCCAAGTGCGGAGACCCAGTACTTC CASSLGARPSAETQYF
TRBD1 TRBJ2-7 . TRBV5-1 TGCGCCAGCAGTACGGGACAGGGAGGCGAGCAGTACTTC CASSTGQGGEQYF
TRBD1 TRBJ1-5 . TRBV5-1 TGCGCCAGCAGCCGGGACAGAAATCAGCCCCAGCATTTT CASSRDRNQPQHF
. TRBJ1-2 . TRBV5-8 TGTGCCAGCAGCAGGACGGGGAGGGGCTACACCTTC CASSRTGRGYTF
TRBD2 TRBJ2-3 . TRBV28 TGTGCCAGCAGTTCGCAGCGGGGTGGGACAGATACGCAGTATTTT CASSSQRGGTDTQYF
. TRBJ2-7 . TRBV6-5 TGTGCCAGCAGTTTCGCAGGCCCGGTGGGCGCGGAGCAGTACTTC CASSFAGPVGAEQYF
. TRBJ2-5 . TRBV7-2 TGTGCCAGCAGGTTACAGGGTGGGGAGACCCAGTACTTC CASRLQGGETQYF
. TRBJ1-2 . TRBV4-1 TGCGCCAGCAGCCAAACAGGGCTCGGCTACACCTTC CASSQTGLGYTF
. TRBJ2-2 . TRBV5-6 TGTGCCAGCAGACTTCGGGAAACCGGGGAGCTGTTTTTT CASRLRETGELFF
. TRBJ2-3 . TRBV7-3 TGTGCCAGCAGCTTAATCGGGAGCACAGATACGCAGTATTTT CASSLIGSTDTQYF
. TRBJ1-2 few TRBV5-1 TGCGCCAGCAGCTTGGATGGACTGATGGACTATGGCTACACCTTC CASSLDGLMDYGYTF
TRBD1 TRBJ2-2 . TRBV7-2 TGTGCCAGCAGCCCGAGCAGATGGTCGGGACAGGGCCCCACCGGGGAGCTGTTTTTT CASSPSRWSGQGPTGELFF
. TRBJ1-4 . TRBV7-2 TGTGCCAGCAGCTTATCTGGAGCAACTAATGAAAAACTGTTTTTT CASSLSGATNEKLFF
TRBD2 TRBJ2-5 . TRBV2 TGTGCGGCTACAGGAAGCGGGGGGCGAGGGGAGACCCAGTACTTC CAATGSGGRGETQYF
TRBD1 TRBJ2-5 . TRBV7-6 TGTGCCAGCAGCTTAACAGGGGGCCAAGGAGAGACCCAGTACTTC CASSLTGGQGETQYF
TRBD2 TRBJ2-1 . TRBV9 TGTGCCAGCAGCGTACCGGGGAGGGGCAATGAGCAGTTCTTC CASSVPGRGNEQFF
TRBD1 TRBJ2-3 few TRBV11-3 TGTGCCAGCAGCGTACGACAGGGACCTAACACAGATACGCAGTATTTT CASSVRQGPNTDTQYF
TRBD1 TRBJ1-1 . TRBV2 TGTGCCAGCATTCAGGGGGCAGGGGGGATGAACACTGAAGCTTTCTTT CASIQGAGGMNTEAFF
. TRBJ1-2 . TRBV6-6 TGTGCCAGCAGGGGGACATCCCGGGCCAGTGGCTACACCTTC CASRGTSRASGYTF
. TRBJ1-2 . TRBV18 TGTGCCAGCTCACCACCGGCCAGCGCGTATGGCTACACCTTC CASSPPASAYGYTF
. TRBJ2-3 . TRBV25-1 TGTGCCAGCAGTGAATGGGCAGGGGTAGGAGATACGCAGTATTTT CASSEWAGVGDTQYF
. TRBJ2-7 . TRBV7-2 TGTGCCAGCAGCCTAGACAGGCTCTCCTACGAGCAGTACTTC CASSLDRLSYEQYF
TRBD2 TRBJ2-5 . TRBV6-1 TGTGCCAGCAGTGAAGCTCTAGGACTAGCGGGAGAGACAGAGACCCAGTACTTC CASSEALGLAGETETQYF
. TRBJ1-2 . TRBV29-1 TGCAGCGTTCGTCTCGGTGGCAGGATGAACTATGGCTACACCTTC CSVRLGGRMNYGYTF
TRBD1 TRBJ2-2 . TRBV18 TGTGCCAGCTCACCCCCGACAGGGGGCGATCCCGGGGAGCTGTTTTTT CASSPPTGGDPGELFF
TRBD1 TRBJ2-5 . TRBV18 TGTGCCAGCTCACCAACGGACAGGAGGGAGACCCAGTACTTC CASSPTDRRETQYF
TRBD1 TRBJ1-4 . TRBV7-9 TGTGCCAGCAGCTGGGGACAGGGGAATGAAAAACTGTTTTTT CASSWGQGNEKLFF
TRBD2 TRBJ2-1 few TRBV19 TGTGCCAGTAGTATAGGGCTAGCGGGGGGGTACAATGAGCAGTTCTTC CASSIGLAGGYNEQFF
TRBD2 TRBJ2-1 . TRBV4-3 TGCGCCAGCAGTAGAAGCCCCACTAGCGGGGGGCCCAGCTCCTACAATGAGCAGTTCTTC CASSRSPTSGGPSSYNEQFF
. TRBJ1-1 . TRBV6-1 TGTGCCAGCAGTCCCATACAGGGGAACACTGAAGCTTTCTTT CASSPIQGNTEAFF
. TRBJ2-4 . TRBV4-1 TGCGCCAGCAGCCAAGTAGTAGGGGTGGCCCCCAAAAACATTCAGTACTTC CASSQVVGVAPKNIQYF
TRBD2 TRBJ2-1 . TRBV7-2 TGTGCCAGCAGCTTCGGACTAGCGGGGGGAGAGGGTGAGCAGTTCTTC CASSFGLAGGEGEQFF